The sample holds a few counts of the clone carrying this T cell receptor (beta chain). The sample comes from a study of blood T cells in healthy people across ages. V dropped 8 bases and J dropped 9; count of bases not matched to a gene: 10. Germline values: CDR1 SGHTA, CDR2 FQGNSA. The CDR3 is made up of 13 amino acids. Next came a second PCR, run for roughly 6 to 11 cycles, which used a sample-barcoded 5' primer along with a J-beta primer mix. TCRdb re-called the 5' RACE reads through MiXCR, storing one row per CDR3 protein. The sample shows about 580,000 distinct CDR3 sequences, around 50% of them seen only once.

The chain couples TRBV7-2 to TRBJ2-7, with 10 positions matching TRBD1. The sequenced material came from blood. The sequence was obtained from an elderly man in good health. The CDR3 sequence is CASRDRGREAQYF. The CDR3 DNA sequence: TGTGCCAGCCGGGACAGGGGTCGAGAGGCGCAGTACTTC.